Listed here is a single T cell receptor beta chain. The authors' processing: Amplification from reference gene primers served as the basis for estimated nucleated cell counts. Using immunoSEQ multiplex PCR, the repertoire was profiled, and TCRdb retains in-frame clones only, with some absent. D and trimming were read from the DNA, whereas the V and J calls and clone size are those reported in that table. The data show about 77,000 clones, with 80% seen just once and less than 6% held by the top ten. The CDR3 has 12 residues. V dropped 5 bases and J dropped 10 bases, with 14 bases sitting between them. Germline values: CDR1 SEHNR, CDR2 FQNEAQ (reference sequence). The data derive from a study of blood T cell repertoires in COVID-19. Study as a whole: The United States, Italy and Spain provided the acute and convalescent COVID-19 samples. Nucleic acid was either cDNA or gDNA, and it came from T cells, B-cell-depleted T cells, or PBMCs.

The rearrangement joins TRBV7-9 to TRBJ1-2, with D unclear. The sequence came from an older woman with acute or convalescent COVID-19. Sequenced: peripheral blood. CDR3 loop: CASSDSARVYTF. CDR3 coding DNA: TGTGCCAGCAGCGACTCGGCCCGGGTCTACACCTTC.